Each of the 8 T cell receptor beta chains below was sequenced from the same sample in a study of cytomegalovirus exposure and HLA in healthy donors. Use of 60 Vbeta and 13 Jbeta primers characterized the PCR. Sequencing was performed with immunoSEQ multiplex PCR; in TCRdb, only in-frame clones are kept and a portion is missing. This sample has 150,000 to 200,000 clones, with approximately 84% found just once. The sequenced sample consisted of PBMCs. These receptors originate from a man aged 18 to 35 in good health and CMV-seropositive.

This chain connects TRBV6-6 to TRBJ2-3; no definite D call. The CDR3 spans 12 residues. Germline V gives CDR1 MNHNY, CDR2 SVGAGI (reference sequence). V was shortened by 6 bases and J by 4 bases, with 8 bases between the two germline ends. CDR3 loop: CASRQQSDTQYF. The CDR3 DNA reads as TGTGCCAGCAGGCAACAGTCAGATACGCAGTATTTT.

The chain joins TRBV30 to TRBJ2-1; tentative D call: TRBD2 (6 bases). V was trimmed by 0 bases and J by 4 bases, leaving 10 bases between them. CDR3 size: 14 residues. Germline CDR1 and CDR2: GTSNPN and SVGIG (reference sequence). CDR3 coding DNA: TGTGCCTGGAGTGTATTAGCGGAGTACAATGAGCAGTTCTTC. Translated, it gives CAWSVLAEYNEQFF.

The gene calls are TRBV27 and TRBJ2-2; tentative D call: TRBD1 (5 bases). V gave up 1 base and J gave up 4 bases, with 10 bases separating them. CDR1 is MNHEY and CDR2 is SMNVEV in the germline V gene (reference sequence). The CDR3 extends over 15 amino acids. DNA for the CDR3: TGTGCCAGCAGTTTATTCAGGGTGGCCACCGGGGAGCTGTTTTTT. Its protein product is CASSLFRVATGELFF.

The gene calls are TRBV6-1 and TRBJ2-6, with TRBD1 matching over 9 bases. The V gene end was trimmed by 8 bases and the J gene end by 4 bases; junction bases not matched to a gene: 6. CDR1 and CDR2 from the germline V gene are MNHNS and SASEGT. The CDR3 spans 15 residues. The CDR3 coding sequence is TGTGCCAGCCGGACAGGGGCTGCGGGGGCCAACGTCCTGACTTTC. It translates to CASRTGAAGANVLTF.

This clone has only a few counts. The CDR3 nucleotides are TGTGCCAGCAGTGTACAGGGGAACAATCAGCCCCAGCATTTT. Its translation: CASSVQGNNQPQHF. The gene calls are TRBV6-6 and TRBJ1-5, with 7 bases fitting TRBD1. Unmatched junction bases numbered 4, after V lost 5 bases and J lost 3 bases. Germline lookup yields CDR1 MNHNY and CDR2 SVGAGI (reference sequence). The CDR3 contains 14 residues.

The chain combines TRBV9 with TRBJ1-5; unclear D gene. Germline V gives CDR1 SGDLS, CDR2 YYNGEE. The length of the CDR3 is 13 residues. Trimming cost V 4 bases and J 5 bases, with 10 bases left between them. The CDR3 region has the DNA TGTGCCAGCAGCCCCGAGGGCGATCAGCCCCAGCATTTT. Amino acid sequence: CASSPEGDQPQHF.

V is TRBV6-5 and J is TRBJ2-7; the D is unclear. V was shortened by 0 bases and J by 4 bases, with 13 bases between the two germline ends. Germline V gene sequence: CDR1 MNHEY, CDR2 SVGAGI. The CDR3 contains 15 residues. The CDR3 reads CASSYSGEINYEQYF. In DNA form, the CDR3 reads TGTGCCAGCAGTTACTCAGGAGAAATAAATTACGAGCAGTACTTC.

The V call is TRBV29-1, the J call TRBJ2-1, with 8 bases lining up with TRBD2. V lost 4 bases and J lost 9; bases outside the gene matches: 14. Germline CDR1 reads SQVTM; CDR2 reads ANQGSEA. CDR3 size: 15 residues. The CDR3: CSVVPRSGGPSEQFF. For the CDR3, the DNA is TGCAGCGTTGTCCCCCGCTCGGGGGGGCCAAGTGAGCAGTTCTTC.